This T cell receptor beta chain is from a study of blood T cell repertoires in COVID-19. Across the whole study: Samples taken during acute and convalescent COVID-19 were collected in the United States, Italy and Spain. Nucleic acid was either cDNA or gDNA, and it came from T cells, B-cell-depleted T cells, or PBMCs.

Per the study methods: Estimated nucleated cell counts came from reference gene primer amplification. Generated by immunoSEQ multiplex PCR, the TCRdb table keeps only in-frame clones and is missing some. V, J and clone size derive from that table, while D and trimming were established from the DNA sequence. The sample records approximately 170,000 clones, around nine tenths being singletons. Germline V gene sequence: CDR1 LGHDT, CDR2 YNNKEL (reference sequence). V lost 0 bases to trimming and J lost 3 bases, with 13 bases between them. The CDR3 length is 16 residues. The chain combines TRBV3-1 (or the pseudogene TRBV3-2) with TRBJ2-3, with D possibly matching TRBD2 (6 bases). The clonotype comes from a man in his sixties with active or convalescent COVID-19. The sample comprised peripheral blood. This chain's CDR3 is CASSQETYLATDTQYF. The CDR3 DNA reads TGTGCCAGCAGCCAAGAAACATACCTAGCGACAGATACGCAGTATTTT.